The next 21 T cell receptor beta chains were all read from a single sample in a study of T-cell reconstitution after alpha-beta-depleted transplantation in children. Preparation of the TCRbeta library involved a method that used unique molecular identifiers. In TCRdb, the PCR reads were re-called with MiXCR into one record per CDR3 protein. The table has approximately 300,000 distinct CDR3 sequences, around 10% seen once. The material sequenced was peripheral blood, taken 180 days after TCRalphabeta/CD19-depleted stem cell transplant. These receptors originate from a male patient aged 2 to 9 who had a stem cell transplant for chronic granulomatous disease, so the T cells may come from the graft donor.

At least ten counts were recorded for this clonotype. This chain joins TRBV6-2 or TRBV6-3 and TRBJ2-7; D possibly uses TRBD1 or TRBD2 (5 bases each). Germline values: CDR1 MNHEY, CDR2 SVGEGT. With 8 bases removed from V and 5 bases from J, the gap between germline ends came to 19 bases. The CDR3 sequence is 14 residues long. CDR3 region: CASGGGTRSNEQYF. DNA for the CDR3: TGTGCCAGCGGGGGTGGGACCCGATCGAACGAGCAGTACTTC.

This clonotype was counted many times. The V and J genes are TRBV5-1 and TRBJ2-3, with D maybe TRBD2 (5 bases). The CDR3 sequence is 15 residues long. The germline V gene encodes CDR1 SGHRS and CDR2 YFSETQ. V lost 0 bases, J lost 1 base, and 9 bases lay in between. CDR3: CASSLDGGRTDTQYF. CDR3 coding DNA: TGCGCCAGCAGCTTGGACGGAGGACGCACAGATACGCAGTATTTT.

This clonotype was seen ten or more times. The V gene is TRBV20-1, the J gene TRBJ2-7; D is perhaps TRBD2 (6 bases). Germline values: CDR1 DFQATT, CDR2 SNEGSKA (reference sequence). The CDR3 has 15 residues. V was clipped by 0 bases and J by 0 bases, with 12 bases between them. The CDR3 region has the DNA TGCAGTGCTAGAGATTCTAAGCGGGCCTCCTACGAGCAGTACTTC. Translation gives CSARDSKRASYEQYF.

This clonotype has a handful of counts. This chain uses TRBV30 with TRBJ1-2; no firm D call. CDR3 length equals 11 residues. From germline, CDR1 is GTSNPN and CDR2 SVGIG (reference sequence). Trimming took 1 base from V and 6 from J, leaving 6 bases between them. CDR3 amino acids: CAWSELNGYTF. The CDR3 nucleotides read TGTGCCTGGAGTGAACTTAATGGCTACACCTTC. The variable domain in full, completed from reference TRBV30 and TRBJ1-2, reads SQTIHQWPATLVQPVGSPLSLECTVEGTSNPNLYWYRQAAGRGLQLLFYSVGIGQISSEVPQNLSASRPQDRQFILSSKKLLLSDSGFYLCAWSELNGYTFGSGTRLTVV.

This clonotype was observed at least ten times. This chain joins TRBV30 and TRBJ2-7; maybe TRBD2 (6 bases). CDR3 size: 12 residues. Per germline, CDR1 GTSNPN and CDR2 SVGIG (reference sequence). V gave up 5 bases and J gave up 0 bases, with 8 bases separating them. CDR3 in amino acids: CAWDSGSYEQYF. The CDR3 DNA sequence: TGTGCCTGGGATAGCGGCTCCTACGAGCAGTACTTC.

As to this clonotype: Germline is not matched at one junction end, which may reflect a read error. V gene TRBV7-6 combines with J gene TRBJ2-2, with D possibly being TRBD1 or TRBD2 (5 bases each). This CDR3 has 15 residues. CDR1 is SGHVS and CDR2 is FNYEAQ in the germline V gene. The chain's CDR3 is CVSGLWGPSTGELFF. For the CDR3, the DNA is TGTGTCAGCGGCTTATGGGGACCCAGCACCGGGGAGCTGTTTTTT.

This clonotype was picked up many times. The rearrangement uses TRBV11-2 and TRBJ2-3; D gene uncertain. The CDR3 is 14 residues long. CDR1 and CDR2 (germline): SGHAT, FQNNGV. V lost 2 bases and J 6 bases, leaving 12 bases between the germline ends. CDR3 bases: TGTGCCAGCAGCTTAAGGGCCCGGGCCGATACGCAGTATTTT. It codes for CASSLRARADTQYF.

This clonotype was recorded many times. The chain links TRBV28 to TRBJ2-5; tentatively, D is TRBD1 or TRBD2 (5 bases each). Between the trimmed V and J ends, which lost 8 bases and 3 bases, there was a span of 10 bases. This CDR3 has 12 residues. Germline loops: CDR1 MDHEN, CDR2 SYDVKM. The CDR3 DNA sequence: TGTGCCAGCTTTAGAGGGGAAGAGACCCAGTACTTC. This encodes CASFRGEETQYF.

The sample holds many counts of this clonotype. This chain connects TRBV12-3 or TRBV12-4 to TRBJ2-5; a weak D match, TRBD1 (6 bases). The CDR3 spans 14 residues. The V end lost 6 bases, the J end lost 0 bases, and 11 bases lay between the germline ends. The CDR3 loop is CASRLRGYQETQYF. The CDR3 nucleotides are TGTGCCAGCAGGTTGAGGGGGTACCAAGAGACCCAGTACTTC.

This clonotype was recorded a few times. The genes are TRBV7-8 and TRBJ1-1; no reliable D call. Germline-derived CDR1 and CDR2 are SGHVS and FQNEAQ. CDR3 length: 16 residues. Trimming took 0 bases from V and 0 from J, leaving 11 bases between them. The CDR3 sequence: CASSLAPGGMNTEAFF. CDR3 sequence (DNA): TGTGCCAGCAGCTTAGCACCCGGTGGCATGAACACTGAAGCTTTCTTT.

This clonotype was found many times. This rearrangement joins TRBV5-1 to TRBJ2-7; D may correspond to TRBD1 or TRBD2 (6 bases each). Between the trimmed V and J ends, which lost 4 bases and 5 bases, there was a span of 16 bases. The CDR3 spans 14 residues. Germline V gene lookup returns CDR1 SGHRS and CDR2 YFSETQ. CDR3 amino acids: CASSLSRGRNEQYF. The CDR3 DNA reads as TGCGCCAGCAGCCTCTCGAGGGGGAGGAACGAGCAGTACTTC. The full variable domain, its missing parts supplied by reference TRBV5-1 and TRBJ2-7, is KAGVTQTPRYLIKTRGQQVTLSCSPISGHRSVSWYQQTPGQGLQFLFEYFSETQRNKGNFPGRFSGRQFSNSRSEMNVSTLELGDSALYLCASSLSRGRNEQYFGPGTRLTVT.

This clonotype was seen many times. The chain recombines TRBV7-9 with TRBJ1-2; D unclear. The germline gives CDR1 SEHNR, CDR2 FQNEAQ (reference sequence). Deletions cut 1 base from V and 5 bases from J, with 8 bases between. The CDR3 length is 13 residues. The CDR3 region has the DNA TGTGCCAGCAGCTTAGGGGTGACTTATGGCTACACCTTC. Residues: CASSLGVTYGYTF. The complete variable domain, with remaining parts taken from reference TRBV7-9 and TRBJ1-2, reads DTGVSQNPRHKITKRGQNVTFRCDPISEHNRLYWYRQTLGQGPEFLTYFQNEAQLEKSRLLSDRFSAERPKGSFSTLEIQRTEQGDSAMYLCASSLGVTYGYTFGSGTRLTVV.

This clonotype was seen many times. CDR3 loop: CASSRLPPQPQHF. The CDR3 coding sequence is TGTGCCAGCAGCCGCCTGCCCCCCCAGCCCCAGCATTTT. This chain connects TRBV5-5 to TRBJ1-5; D call uncertain. Deletions cut 4 bases from V and 7 bases from J, with 12 bases between. The CDR3 has 13 residues. Germline assignment: CDR1 SGHKS and CDR2 YYEKEE (reference sequence).

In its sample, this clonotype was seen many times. This CDR3 reads CSATSGGPVRTGELFF. CDR3 nucleotides: TGCAGTGCCACTAGCGGGGGGCCAGTCAGAACCGGGGAGCTGTTTTTT. The chain is built from TRBV20-1 and TRBJ2-2, with 12 bases lining up with TRBD2. Trimming took 6 bases from V and 5 from J; bases not matched to a gene: 10. The length of the CDR3 is 16 residues. Germline CDR1 and CDR2: DFQATT and SNEGSKA (reference sequence).

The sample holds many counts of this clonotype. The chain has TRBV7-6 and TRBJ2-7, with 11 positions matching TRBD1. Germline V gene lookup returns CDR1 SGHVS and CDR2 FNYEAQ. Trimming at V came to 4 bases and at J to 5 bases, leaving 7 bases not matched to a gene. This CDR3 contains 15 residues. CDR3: CASSYSDRGRDEQYF. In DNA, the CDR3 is TGTGCCAGCAGCTACTCGGACAGGGGGCGAGACGAGCAGTACTTC.

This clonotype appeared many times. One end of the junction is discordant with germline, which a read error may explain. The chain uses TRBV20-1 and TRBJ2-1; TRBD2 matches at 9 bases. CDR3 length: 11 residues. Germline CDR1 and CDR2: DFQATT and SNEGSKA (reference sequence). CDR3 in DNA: TGCAGTGCTAGAGAACGCGGGAGGGCCATCTTC. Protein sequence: CSARERGRAIF.

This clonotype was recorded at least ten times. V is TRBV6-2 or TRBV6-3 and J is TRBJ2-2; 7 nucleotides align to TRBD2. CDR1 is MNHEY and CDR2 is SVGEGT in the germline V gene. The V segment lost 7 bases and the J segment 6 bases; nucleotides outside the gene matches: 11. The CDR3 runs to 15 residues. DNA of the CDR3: TGTGCCAGCATGCGGAGTCAGGGAGGGGCCGGGGAGCTGTTTTTT. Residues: CASMRSQGGAGELFF.

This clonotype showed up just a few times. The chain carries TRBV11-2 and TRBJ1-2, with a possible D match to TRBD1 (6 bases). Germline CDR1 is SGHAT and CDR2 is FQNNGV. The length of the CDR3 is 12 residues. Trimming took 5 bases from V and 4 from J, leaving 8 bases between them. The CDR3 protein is CASSPDSYGYTF. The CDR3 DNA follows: TGTGCCAGCAGCCCGGACAGCTATGGCTACACCTTC.

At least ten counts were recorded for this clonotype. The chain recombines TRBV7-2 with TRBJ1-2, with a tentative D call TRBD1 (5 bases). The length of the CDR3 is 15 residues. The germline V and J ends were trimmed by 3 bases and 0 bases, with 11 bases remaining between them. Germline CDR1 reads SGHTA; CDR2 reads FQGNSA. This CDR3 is CASSFAGSTNYGYTF. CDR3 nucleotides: TGTGCCAGCAGCTTTGCAGGGTCCACTAACTATGGCTACACCTTC. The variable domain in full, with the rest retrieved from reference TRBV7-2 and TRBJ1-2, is GAGVSQSPSNKVTEKGKDVELRCDPISGHTALYWYRQSLGQGLEFLIYFQGNSAPDKSGLPSDRFSAERTGGSVSTLTIQRTQQEDSAVYLCASSFAGSTNYGYTFGSGTRLTVV.

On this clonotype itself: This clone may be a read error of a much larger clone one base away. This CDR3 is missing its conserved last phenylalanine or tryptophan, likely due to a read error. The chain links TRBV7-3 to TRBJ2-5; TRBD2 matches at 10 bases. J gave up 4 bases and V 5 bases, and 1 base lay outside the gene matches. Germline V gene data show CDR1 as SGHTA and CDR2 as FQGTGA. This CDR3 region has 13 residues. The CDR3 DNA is TGTGCCAGCAGCCGACTAGCGGGAGAGACCCAGTACCTC. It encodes CASSRLAGETQYL.

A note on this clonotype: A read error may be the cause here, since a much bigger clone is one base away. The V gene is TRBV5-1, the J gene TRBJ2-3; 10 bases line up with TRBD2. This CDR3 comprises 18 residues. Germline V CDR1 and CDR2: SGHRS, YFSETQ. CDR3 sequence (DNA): TGCGCCAGCAGCTTTTGGATAGCGGGGGGCCCCAGCACAGATATGCAGTATTTT. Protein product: CASSFWIAGGPSTDMQYF.